The next 8 T cell receptor beta chains were all read from a single sample in a study of T cell responses to AZD1222 COVID-19 vaccine. Using immunoSEQ multiplex PCR, the repertoire was profiled, and TCRdb retains in-frame clones only, with some absent. The repertoire includes over 120,000 clones, 88% of them detected once, and under 5.5% sits in the top ten. The specimen was peripheral blood, collected 28 days after the second dose of the MenACWY control vaccine. These receptors originate from an adult who received the MenACWY meningococcal vaccine as a control.

This clone turned up a few times. The CDR3 loop reads CASSQESQGAGETQYF. CDR3 nucleotide sequence: TGTGCCAGCAGCCAAGAGTCACAGGGGGCAGGGGAGACCCAGTACTTC. The chain employs TRBV4-2 and TRBJ2-5, with 9 bases matching TRBD1. The CDR3 spans 16 residues. Germline V gives CDR1 LGHNA, CDR2 YNFKEQ. V dropped 0 bases and J dropped 5; count of bases not matched to a gene: 7.

The CDR3 loop reads CASSPQGGGPSGYTF. CDR3 coding DNA: TGTGCCAGCAGTCCGCAGGGAGGCGGCCCAAGCGGCTACACCTTC. The chain joins TRBV6-5 to TRBJ1-2; D possibly corresponds to TRBD1 (5 bases). The germline V gene has CDR1 MNHEY and CDR2 SVGAGI. This CDR3 has 15 residues. V lost 5 bases and J lost 8, with 21 bases in between.

The chain has TRBV3-1 (or the pseudogene TRBV3-2) and TRBJ1-5; the D is unclear. From germline, CDR1 is LGHDT and CDR2 YNNKEL (reference sequence). This CDR3 is 16 amino acids long. With 0 bases removed from V and 7 bases from J, the gap between germline ends came to 16 bases. CDR3 sequence reads: CASSQDRGGHNQPQHF. CDR3 bases: TGTGCCAGCAGCCAAGATCGTGGAGGGCACAACCAGCCCCAGCATTTT.

The chain joins TRBV4-3 to TRBJ2-2; 7 positions agree with TRBD1. Germline-derived CDR1 and CDR2 are LGHNA and YSLEER. After removal of 0 bases from V and 9 bases from J, the junction contained 7 bases not matched to a gene. CDR3 length equals 15 residues. The CDR3 is CASSQDRNRGRELFF. The CDR3 DNA is TGCGCCAGCAGCCAAGATCGGAACAGGGGAAGGGAGCTGTTTTTT.

The V and J genes are TRBV6-1 and TRBJ1-2; the match to TRBD1 covers 8 bases. This CDR3 contains 12 residues. Germline trimming cut 2 bases from V and 7 bases from J; bases unmatched to any gene: 0. Germline CDR1 reads MNHNS; CDR2 reads SASEGT. CDR3 bases: TGTGCCAGCAGTGAAACAGGGGGTGGCTACACCTTC. This codes for CASSETGGGYTF.

The chain combines TRBV6-5 with TRBJ1-3; unclear D gene. Trimming stripped 6 bases from V and 1 base from J, with 10 bases between. Germline CDR1 is MNHEY and CDR2 is SVGAGI. The CDR3 length is 14 residues. The DNA for the CDR3 is TGTGCCAGCAGGCGCGAGTCTTCTGGAAACACCATATATTTT. Amino acid sequence: CASRRESSGNTIYF.

A single count supports this clone. CDR3 region: CASSTRLADTQYF. The CDR3 DNA is TGCGCCAGCAGCACCCGACTCGCAGATACGCAGTATTTT. The V call is TRBV4-1, the J call TRBJ2-3; D is ambiguous. The germline V gene has CDR1 MGHRA and CDR2 YSYEKL. The CDR3 has 13 amino acids. The germline V and J ends were trimmed by 5 bases and 4 bases, with 10 bases remaining between them.

The CDR3 spells CATSRDIRQTDEKLFF. CDR3 bases: TGTGCCACCAGCAGAGATATTCGACAGACTGATGAAAAACTGTTTTTT. This chain uses TRBV15 with TRBJ1-4; tentatively, D is TRBD1 (5 bases). CDR3 length equals 16 residues. V lost 0 bases and J lost 6, with 14 bases in between. Germline V lookup: CDR1 LNHNV, CDR2 YYDKDF (reference sequence).